This T cell receptor beta chain was captured by sequencing in a study of metastatic and nonmetastatic thyroid tumors. This clone was found many times. TCRdb ran MiXCR on the PCR reads. The table includes some 30,000 clones, 6% to 9.5% detected once. Each patient came to thyroid surgery without any prior treatment (of any kind). CDR1 SQVTM and CDR2 ANQGSEA come from the germline V gene. CDR3 size: 14 residues. The source of this sequence is a female donor with papillary thyroid cancer or a benign thyroid nodule (not recorded which). Some clones in this sample may be carry-over from other donors' samples. What was sequenced was blood. This chain connects TRBV29-1 to TRBJ1-1; 12 bases map to TRBD1. CDR3 sequence reads: CRDPGQGANTEAFF. CDR3 sequence (DNA): TGCAGGGATCCGGGACAGGGGGCGAACACTGAAGCTTTCTTT. The full variable domain, rest sourced from reference TRBV29-1 and TRBJ1-1, is SAVISQKPSRDICQRGTSLTIQCQVDSQVTMMFWYRQQPGQSLTLIATANQGSEATYESGFVIDKFPISRPNLTFSTLTVSNMSPEDSSIYLCRDPGQGANTEAFFGQGTRLTVV.